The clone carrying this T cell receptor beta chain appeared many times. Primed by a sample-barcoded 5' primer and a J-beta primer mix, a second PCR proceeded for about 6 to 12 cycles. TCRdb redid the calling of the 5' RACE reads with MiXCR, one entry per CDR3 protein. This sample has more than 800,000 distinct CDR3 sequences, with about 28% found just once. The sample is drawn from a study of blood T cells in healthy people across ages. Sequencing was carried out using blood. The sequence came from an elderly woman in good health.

This chain's CDR3 is CSVGTENQPQHF. The CDR3 bases are TGCAGCGTTGGGACAGAAAATCAGCCCCAGCATTTT. The chain employs TRBV29-1 and TRBJ1-5, with a weak D call TRBD1 (6 bases). With 4 bases removed from V and 4 bases from J, the gap between germline ends came to 8 bases. In germline, CDR1 is SQVTM, CDR2 ANQGSEA. CDR3 size: 12 residues.